This T cell receptor (beta chain) was observed in a study of control samples from healthy donors and cancer patients (dated by TCRdb to about 2020). Libraries were made using the immunoSEQ multiplex PCR assay. In TCRdb, the immuneACCESS table is reduced to in-frame sequences with V and J assigned. These tables do not hold every clone; where another copy was compared, an unresolved V gene accounts for under half, and the others remain unexplained. The sample yields about 160,000 clones; roughly 94% were counted once. The top ten clonotypes cover under 8.5% of the sample. Of note for this clone: Its antigen has not been determined. Qualities for individual bases were not recorded, and no much larger clone is one base off.

At the junction V is shortened by 4 bases and J by 4 bases, with 7 bases in between. Including the terminal cysteine and phenylalanine, the CDR3 comprises 13 residues. This entry keeps only the CDR3 DNA: 39 bases, framed from base 1. From a lookup of the germline V gene, CDR1 and CDR2 are KGHSH and LQKENI. The V gene is TRBV18 and the J gene is TRBJ2-2; a weak D assignment points to TRBD1 (5 bases agree). The receptor's source is a woman aged 40 to 49 in good health. Sequenced sample: blood. The DNA reads as follows: TGTGCCAGCTCACAAGGGGTCACCGGGGAGCTGTTTTTT. Its protein reads: CASSQGVTGELFF.